A single sample is the source of the 27 T cell receptor beta chains below, sequenced in a study of response to subunit inactivated influenza vaccine. Each CDR3 protein is one row after TCRdb ran MiXCR on the RT-PCR reads. The data show 860,000 or so distinct CDR3 sequences, over 20% seen once. The sequences come from PBMCs from blood, collected approximately 5 days after vaccination. Every receptor here comes from a man aged 45 to 65 who received an inactivated influenza vaccine.

This clonotype was seen more than once but under ten times. The chain is built from TRBV7-9 and TRBJ2-3; TRBD1 is a possible D gene (6 bases). Germline V gene data show CDR1 as SEHNR and CDR2 as FQNEAQ (reference sequence). Trimming stripped 2 bases from V and 5 bases from J, with 20 bases between. The CDR3 sequence is 17 residues long. CDR3 sequence reads: CASSLLKFAVTGDTQYF. CDR3 nucleotides: TGTGCCAGCAGCTTATTAAAGTTCGCAGTGACAGGAGATACGCAGTATTTT. Complete variable domain (other parts from reference TRBV7-9 and TRBJ2-3): DTGVSQNPRHKITKRGQNVTFRCDPISEHNRLYWYRQTLGQGPEFLTYFQNEAQLEKSRLLSDRFSAERPKGSFSTLEIQRTEQGDSAMYLCASSLLKFAVTGDTQYFGPGTRLTVL.

V usage is TRBV7-2 and J usage is TRBJ2-5; weak D call: TRBD2 (6 bases). Germline lookup yields CDR1 SGHTA and CDR2 FQGNSA. The CDR3 has 15 amino acids. Trimming cost V 2 bases and J 4 bases, with 14 bases left between them. The CDR3 loop reads CASSLRGSGGETQYF. The DNA for the CDR3 is TGTGCCAGCAGCTTACGGGGATCCGGGGGAGAGACCCAGTACTTC.

This clonotype showed up just a few times. The chain uses TRBV12-3 or TRBV12-4 and TRBJ2-1, with TRBD1 identical over 10 bases. The CDR3 loop spans 15 amino acids. Trimming cost V 10 bases and J 1 base; bases outside gene matches: 7. Here the CDR3 reads CATRQGAGSYNEQFF. The CDR3 region has the DNA TGTGCCACCAGACAGGGGGCCGGATCCTACAATGAGCAGTTCTTC.

V and J are TRBV28 and TRBJ2-7, with no clear D. In germline, CDR1 is MDHEN, CDR2 SYDVKM. CDR3 size: 15 residues. V shed 7 bases and J shed 0 bases, with 16 bases lying between them. The CDR3 DNA follows: TGTGCCAGCACCTCCGGGCAGGTATTCTCCTACGAGCAGTACTTC. This translates into CASTSGQVFSYEQYF.

V and J are TRBV5-1 and TRBJ2-1; TRBD2 matches 7 bases. With V trimmed by 1 base and J by 7 bases, 11 bases remained unmatched. From germline, CDR1 is SGHRS and CDR2 YFSETQ. The CDR3 length is 16 residues. CDR3 loop: CASSLTSAGRENEQFF. CDR3 sequence (DNA): TGCGCCAGCAGCTTGACTAGCGCGGGAAGAGAGAATGAGCAGTTCTTC. The entire variable domain, with the rest obtained from reference TRBV5-1 and TRBJ2-1, is as follows: KAGVTQTPRYLIKTRGQQVTLSCSPISGHRSVSWYQQTPGQGLQFLFEYFSETQRNKGNFPGRFSGRQFSNSRSEMNVSTLELGDSALYLCASSLTSAGRENEQFFGPGTRLTVL.

J is TRBJ2-5 and V is TRBV3-1; D may be TRBD2 (6 bases). The germline V gene has CDR1 LGHDT and CDR2 YNNKEL (reference sequence). The V and J ends lost 1 base and 1 base respectively, with 7 bases between them. This CDR3 is built from 14 residues. The CDR3 coding sequence is TGTGCCAGCAGCCAAGGGGGGGTCCAAGAGACCCAGTACTTC. Residues: CASSQGGVQETQYF.

This clonotype was counted at least ten times. The J gene is TRBJ2-7, the V gene TRBV5-1; 8 positions agree with TRBD1. The CDR3 is 14 residues long. J gave up 3 bases and V 0 bases, and 2 bases lay outside the gene matches. Per germline, CDR1 SGHRS and CDR2 YFSETQ. CDR3 sequence (DNA): TGCGCCAGCAGCTTGGGACAGGGGAGCTACGAGCAGTACTTC. Translating it yields CASSLGQGSYEQYF.

Written as DNA, the CDR3 is TGCGCCAGCAGCTGGACTTGGACTAGCGGGGTCTACGAGCAGTACTTC. Its translation is CASSWTWTSGVYEQYF. The chain carries TRBV5-1 and TRBJ2-7, with 12 bases that match TRBD2. Germline-derived CDR1 and CDR2 are SGHRS and YFSETQ. Trimming took 3 bases from V and 3 from J; bases not matched to a gene: 7. The CDR3 consists of 16 residues.

The rearrangement uses TRBV9 and TRBJ2-7, with D uncertain. Trimming shortened V by 0 bases and J by 1 base, and 8 bases separated the two germline ends. CDR3 length: 14 amino acids. Germline V gene lookup returns CDR1 SGDLS and CDR2 YYNGEE. The CDR3 loop is CASSVGDGSYEQYF. In DNA form, the CDR3 reads TGTGCCAGCAGCGTAGGAGACGGATCCTACGAGCAGTACTTC.

The rearrangement joins TRBV11-1 to TRBJ2-7; 7 positions agree with TRBD2. Trimming removed 1 base from V and 3 bases from J; junction bases left unmatched: 18. CDR1 and CDR2 (germline): SGHAT, FQDESV (reference sequence). The CDR3 has 19 amino acids. The CDR3 spells CASSLGGRDASGLLYEQYF. CDR3 in DNA: TGTGCCAGCAGCTTAGGGGGTAGGGACGCGTCGGGACTACTCTACGAGCAGTACTTC.

The sample holds many counts of this clonotype. The DNA for the CDR3 is TGTGCCAGCTCCCGGGCCTTAGAGACGGATGAGCAGTTCTTC. As protein: CASSRALETDEQFF. The chain has TRBV6-2 or TRBV6-3 and TRBJ2-1, with D uncertain. Germline loops: CDR1 MNHEY, CDR2 SVGEGT. Trimming took off 8 bases at V and 8 bases at J, with 19 bases between the two ends. The CDR3 contains 14 residues.

In DNA form, the CDR3 reads TGTGCCAGCAGCTGGGACATAAAAGGGGCTTCAGACACAGATACGCAGTATTTT. Encoded protein: CASSWDIKGASDTDTQYF. The chain joins TRBV5-5 to TRBJ2-3; TRBD1 might be the D (6 bases). The germline V gene encodes CDR1 SGHKS and CDR2 YYEKEE (reference sequence). The CDR3 runs 18 residues. The ends were cut back, 3 bases at V and 2 bases at J, with 22 bases in the middle.

This clonotype was seen more than once but under ten times. The chain is built from TRBV12-3 or TRBV12-4 and TRBJ2-1, with 11 bases fitting TRBD2. V lost 5 bases, J lost 0 bases, and 15 bases stayed unmatched. This CDR3 comprises 20 residues. The CDR3: CASSVRPLGTSGGSYNEQFF. DNA for the CDR3: TGTGCCAGCAGTGTCCGACCCCTTGGGACTAGCGGCGGCTCCTACAATGAGCAGTTCTTC.

This clonotype turned up a few times. The rearrangement joins TRBV20-1 to TRBJ2-3; TRBD2 matches 8 bases. The CDR3 is 15 residues long. Germline loops: CDR1 DFQATT, CDR2 SNEGSKA (reference sequence). The V segment lost 1 base and the J segment 2 bases; nucleotides outside the gene matches: 5. The CDR3 nucleotides are TGCAGTGCTAGAGCGGCGGGGGGCCTCACAGATACGCAGTATTTT. Translation: CSARAAGGLTDTQYF.

This clonotype came up a few times. The chain has TRBV12-3 or TRBV12-4 and TRBJ1-1; D possibly corresponds to TRBD1 (6 bases). The CDR3 contains 12 residues. The ends were cut back, 6 bases at V and 10 bases at J, with 15 bases in the middle. CDR3 DNA: TGTGCCAGCAGAACCGGGGGGGCGGCAGCTTTCTTT. This translates into CASRTGGAAAFF.

Only a few counts were recorded for this clonotype. The chain has TRBV27 and TRBJ2-7; 9 bases match TRBD1. Germline trimming cut 5 bases from V and 12 bases from J; bases unmatched to any gene: 20. There are 16 residues in the CDR3. Germline-derived CDR1 and CDR2 are MNHEY and SMNVEV (reference sequence). The CDR3 region has the DNA TGTGCCAGCAGTCCAAACTTCGGGACAGGGCATTACCTAGGGTACTTC. It codes for CASSPNFGTGHYLGYF.

The chain couples TRBV4-3 to TRBJ2-1, with TRBD2 identical over 14 bases. The CDR3 has 16 residues. Germline loops: CDR1 LGHNA, CDR2 YSLEER. J lost 9 bases, V lost 1 base, and 5 bases had no gene match. The CDR3 protein is CASSQVGLAGGSEQFF. In DNA form, the CDR3 reads TGCGCCAGCAGCCAAGTCGGACTAGCGGGAGGCAGTGAGCAGTTCTTC.

The V call is TRBV20-1, the J call TRBJ2-5; 7 nucleotides match TRBD1. This CDR3 region has 15 residues. Germline CDR1 is DFQATT and CDR2 is SNEGSKA (reference sequence). V lost 0 bases and J lost 5; bases outside the gene matches: 9. The CDR3 nucleotides are TGCAGTGCTAGAGATCTTTTAGGACAGGCGGAGACCCAGTACTTC. Translating gives CSARDLLGQAETQYF.

The chain joins TRBV7-2 to TRBJ2-7; a weak D match, TRBD1 (5 bases). This CDR3 region has 13 residues. V was trimmed by 5 bases and J by 4 bases, leaving 12 bases between them. Germline values: CDR1 SGHTA, CDR2 FQGNSA. In nucleotides, the CDR3 is TGTGCCAGCAGCATTTCAGGGCCATACGAGCAGTACTTC. Encoded protein: CASSISGPYEQYF.

The chain recombines TRBV28 with TRBJ1-3; a weak D match, TRBD1 (5 bases). Trimming took off 6 bases at V and 0 bases at J, with 15 bases between the two ends. Germline V gene data show CDR1 as MDHEN and CDR2 as SYDVKM. The CDR3 length is 16 residues. The CDR3 is CASSGGAGYSGNTIYF. The CDR3 DNA sequence: TGTGCCAGCAGCGGCGGGGCGGGATACTCTGGAAACACCATATATTTT.

This clonotype turned up a few times. This sequence joins TRBV25-1 and TRBJ1-2; no clear D gene. Germline values: CDR1 MGHDK, CDR2 SYGVNS. Between the trimmed V and J ends, which lost 2 bases and 13 bases, there was a span of 11 bases. This CDR3 is built from 11 residues. The CDR3 protein is CASSEPPFFTF. CDR3 DNA sequence: TGTGCCAGCAGTGAACCCCCATTCTTCACCTTC.

This sequence joins TRBV7-2 and TRBJ2-3, with a tentative D call TRBD2 (5 bases). Deletions cut 3 bases from V and 3 bases from J, with 13 bases between. The germline gives CDR1 SGHTA, CDR2 FQGNSA. This CDR3 contains 15 residues. The DNA of the CDR3 is TGTGCCAGCAGCTTGAGCCCCTCGGGGACAGATACGCAGTATTTT. It specifies CASSLSPSGTDTQYF.

V is TRBV28 and J is TRBJ2-1; the match to TRBD1 covers 8 bases. V gave up 6 bases and J gave up 9 bases; unmatched junction bases: 13. The CDR3 runs to 15 residues. Germline V gene lookup returns CDR1 MDHEN and CDR2 SYDVKM. The CDR3 region has the DNA TGTGCCAGCAGACCTCAGGGGGCGCGACGGGGTGAGCAGTTCTTC. Protein sequence: CASRPQGARRGEQFF. Full variable domain (remainder filled in from reference TRBV28 and TRBJ2-1): DVKVTQSSRYLVKRTGEKVFLECVQDMDHENMFWYRQDPGLGLRLIYFSYDVKMKEKGDIPEGYSVSREKKERFSLILESASTNQTSMYLCASRPQGARRGEQFFGPGTRLTVL.

This clonotype was recorded a few times. The V gene is TRBV12-3 or TRBV12-4, the J gene TRBJ2-3; D is unclear. There are 15 residues in the CDR3. V shed 4 bases and J shed 3 bases, with 14 bases lying between them. In nucleotides, the CDR3 is TGTGCCAGCAGTTCGGACCAAAACCCGACAGATACGCAGTATTTT. Translating it yields CASSSDQNPTDTQYF.

This clonotype was observed at least ten times. The rearrangement joins TRBV7-2 to TRBJ2-1; 9 nucleotides agree with TRBD2. The CDR3 length is 14 residues. Germline CDR1 and CDR2: SGHTA and FQGNSA. V gave up 7 bases and J gave up 7 bases; unmatched junction bases: 8. The CDR3 reads CASTWDSGSNEQFF. The CDR3 DNA reads TGTGCCAGCACCTGGGATAGCGGGAGTAATGAGCAGTTCTTC. The full variable domain, rest sourced from reference TRBV7-2 and TRBJ2-1, is GAGVSQSPSNKVTEKGKDVELRCDPISGHTALYWYRQSLGQGLEFLIYFQGNSAPDKSGLPSDRFSAERTGGSVSTLTIQRTQQEDSAVYLCASTWDSGSNEQFFGPGTRLTVL.

In this sample, this clonotype turned up a few times. This chain joins TRBV29-1 and TRBJ2-3; 11 positions match TRBD2. The CDR3 consists of 14 residues. Germline V gene sequence: CDR1 SQVTM, CDR2 ANQGSEA. V dropped 7 bases and J dropped 8; count of bases not matched to a gene: 11. The DNA of the CDR3 is TGCAGCGCCGATGGGACTAGCGGAGCCGTTACGCAGTATTTT. Encoded protein: CSADGTSGAVTQYF.

The rearrangement uses TRBV18 and TRBJ2-1, with 7 bases that match TRBD2. Germline CDR1 is KGHSH and CDR2 is LQKENI. CDR3 length: 15 amino acids. The J segment lost 2 bases and the V segment lost 0 bases, leaving 1 base of the junction unmatched. As DNA, the CDR3 is TGTGCCAGCTCACCACCGGGACTACCCTACAATGAGCAGTTCTTC. Amino acid sequence: CASSPPGLPYNEQFF.